This note documents a single TCR beta chain sequence. Per the original data handling: From reference gene primer amplification, estimates of nucleated cell counts were derived. The table came from immunoSEQ multiplex PCR; TCRdb's copy has only in-frame clones and leaves some out. Clonal size and the V and J genes are those of that table, whereas D and trimming came from the DNA. The sample lists 80,000 to 90,000 clones; over 75% were seen once. CDR3 length: 14 amino acids. From germline, CDR1 is SGHTA and CDR2 FQGNSA. Germline trimming cut 4 bases from V and 6 bases from J; bases unmatched to any gene: 8. This entry is derived from a study of blood T cell repertoires in COVID-19. Across the study: Researchers got acute and convalescent COVID-19 samples from the United States, Italy and Spain. Nucleic acid was either cDNA or gDNA, and it came from T cells, B-cell-depleted T cells, or PBMCs.

The gene calls are TRBV7-2 and TRBJ2-7; 8 bases align to TRBD2. The sequencing sample was made of peripheral blood. This receptor was taken from a woman older than 75 with COVID-19, enrolled during active disease. The CDR3 reads CASSSGGGVLEQYF. The DNA of the CDR3 is TGTGCCAGCAGCTCCGGGGGGGGAGTACTCGAGCAGTACTTC.